By proportion, the clone carrying this T cell receptor beta chain is medium-sized (0.01 to 0.1%). The data were obtained in a study of blood T cell repertoires in acute mononucleosis. Study-wide context: Acute samples, drawn within 2 weeks of symptoms, reflect primary response. Whole-study results and caveats: GLC-BM selection appeared to involve both TCR alpha and beta chains.

Germline CDR1 MNHNS, CDR2 SASEGT. This CDR3 has 13 amino acids. With 6 bases clipped from V and 5 bases from J, the junction kept 4 bases outside the gene matches. Sequenced by immunoSEQ multiplex PCR; TCRdb stores in-frame clones only, minus some. The data contain roughly 1,300 clones, 25% to 30% of them singletons. Time point reported: acute infectious mononucleosis, at clinical presentation within 2 weeks of symptom onset (visit 1). Cells were sorted with PE-conjugated BMLF1 280-288 tetramer. The TCR was taken from a woman aged 18-29 years with infectious mononucleosis caused by EBV. The chain couples TRBV6-1 to TRBJ2-1, with 7 bases fitting TRBD2. Specimen: EBV GLC epitope tetramer+ CD8+ T cells sorted from PBMCs, collected during acute infectious mononucleosis. The subset is: CD8 T cells binding tetramer with EBV BMLF1 280-288 peptide (GLC-BM). CDR3 region: CASSWRENNEQFF. In DNA form, the CDR3 reads TGTGCCAGCAGCTGGCGGGAGAACAATGAGCAGTTCTTC.